Sequencing of this TCR beta chain was carried out in a study of T cells after yellow fever vaccination. There are many counts of this clonotype. Germline-derived CDR1 and CDR2 are ENHRY and SYGVKD. J gave up 10 bases and V 4 bases, and 10 bases lay outside the gene matches. The CDR3 loop spans 15 amino acids. MiXCR was run by TCRdb on the 5' RACE reads, yielding one entry per CDR3 protein. Among about 130,000 distinct CDR3 sequences listed, about 8.2% were seen once. The receptor was isolated from a man aged 18 to 30 who received the YFV17D yellow fever vaccine. The source material was CD8+ T cells sorted from PBMCs, sampled on the day of the yellow fever booster vaccination. The V and J genes are TRBV10-3 and TRBJ2-1, with 10 bases identical to TRBD2. DNA for the CDR3: TGTGCCATCAGTGCGGGGACTAGCGAGGTCACGGAGCAGTTCTTC. As protein: CAISAGTSEVTEQFF.